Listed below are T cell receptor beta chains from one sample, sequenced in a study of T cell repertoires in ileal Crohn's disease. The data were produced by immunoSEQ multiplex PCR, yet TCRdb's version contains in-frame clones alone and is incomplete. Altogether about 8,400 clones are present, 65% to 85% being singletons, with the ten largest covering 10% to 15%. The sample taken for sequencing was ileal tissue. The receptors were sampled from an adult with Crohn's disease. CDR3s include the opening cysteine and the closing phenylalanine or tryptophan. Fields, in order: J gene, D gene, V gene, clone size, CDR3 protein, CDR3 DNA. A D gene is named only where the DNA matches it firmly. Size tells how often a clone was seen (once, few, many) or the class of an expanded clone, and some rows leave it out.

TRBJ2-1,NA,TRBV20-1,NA,CSAGNVDEQFF,TGCAGTGCTGGAAACGTCGATGAGCAGTTCTTC
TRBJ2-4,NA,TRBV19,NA,CASSMLARGVTKNIQYF,TGTGCCAGTAGTATGCTTGCGAGGGGGGTGACCAAAAACATTCAGTACTTC
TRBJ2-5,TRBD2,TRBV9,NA,CASSAGLAGETQYF,TGTGCCAGCAGCGCCGGACTAGCCGGAGAGACCCAGTACTTC
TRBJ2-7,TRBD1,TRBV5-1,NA,CASSGQGYEQYF,TGCGCCAGCAGCGGACAGGGCTACGAGCAGTACTTC
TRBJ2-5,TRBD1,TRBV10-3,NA,CAISGRDRDYQETQYF,TGTGCCATCAGTGGCCGGGACAGGGATTACCAAGAGACCCAGTACTTC
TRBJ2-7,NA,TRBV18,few,CASSPPSGSREQYF,TGTGCCAGCTCACCACCGAGCGGCAGTCGGGAGCAGTACTTC
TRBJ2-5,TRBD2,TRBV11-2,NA,CASSLRGGRETQYF,TGTGCCAGCAGCTTAAGGGGCGGGAGGGAGACCCAGTACTTC
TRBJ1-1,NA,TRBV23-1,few,CASMAGTRDTEAFF,TGCGCCAGCATGGCCGGGACAAGGGACACTGAAGCTTTCTTT
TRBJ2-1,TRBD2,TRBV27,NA,CASKGAGLNEQFF,TGTGCCAGCAAGGGAGCGGGACTCAATGAGCAGTTCTTC
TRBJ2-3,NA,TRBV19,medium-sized,CASSIGTDTQYF,TGTGCCAGTAGTATTGGGACAGATACGCAGTATTTT
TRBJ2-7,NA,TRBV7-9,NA,CASSWDVGKESYEQYF,TGTGCCAGCAGCTGGGATGTGGGCAAGGAGAGCTACGAGCAGTACTTC
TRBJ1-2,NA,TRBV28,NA,CASSLWGGAPYGYTF,TGTGCCAGCAGTTTATGGGGGGGCGCGCCCTATGGCTACACCTTC
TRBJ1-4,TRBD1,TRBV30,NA,CAVSLGGFATNEKLFF,TGTGCCGTCTCACTAGGGGGCTTCGCAACTAATGAAAAACTGTTTTTT
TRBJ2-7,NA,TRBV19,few,CASSIQVVGEQYF,TGTGCCAGTAGTATACAGGTTGTGGGCGAGCAGTACTTC
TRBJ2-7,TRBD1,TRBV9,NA,CASSANRDRAYEQYF,TGTGCCAGCAGCGCAAACCGGGACAGGGCCTACGAGCAGTACTTC
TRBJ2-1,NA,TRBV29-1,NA,CSVEGVGSSYNEQFF,TGCAGCGTTGAAGGGGTGGGGAGCTCCTACAATGAGCAGTTCTTC
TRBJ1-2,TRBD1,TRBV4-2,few,CASSAQRGQGDYGYTF,TGTGCCAGCAGCGCCCAGAGGGGACAGGGGGACTATGGCTACACCTTC
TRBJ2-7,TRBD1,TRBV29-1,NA,CSVYQGTGSYEQYF,TGCAGCGTTTATCAGGGGACAGGGTCCTACGAGCAGTACTTC
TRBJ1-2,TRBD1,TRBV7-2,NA,CASSSLRDSNYGYTF,TGTGCCAGCAGCTCGCTCCGGGACAGTAACTATGGCTACACCTTC
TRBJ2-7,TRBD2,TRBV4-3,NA,CASSQAYSGTSGRYEQYF,TGCGCCAGCAGCCAAGCTTACTCCGGGACTAGCGGGAGGTACGAGCAGTACTTC
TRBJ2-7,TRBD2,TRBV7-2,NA,CASSLGLAGEQYF,TGTGCCAGCAGCCTGGGGCTAGCGGGCGAGCAGTACTTC
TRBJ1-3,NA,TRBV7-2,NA,CASSPQTTSGNTIYF,TGTGCCAGCAGCCCACAGACGACCTCTGGAAACACCATATATTTT
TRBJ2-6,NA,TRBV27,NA,CASSHGAVGANVLTF,TGTGCCAGCAGTCATGGAGCCGTTGGGGCCAACGTCCTGACTTTC
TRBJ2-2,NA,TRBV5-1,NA,CASRETNTGELFF,TGCGCCAGCAGGGAAACCAACACCGGGGAGCTGTTTTTT
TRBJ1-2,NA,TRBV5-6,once,CASSLGVGVRTNYGYTF,TGTGCCAGCAGCTTGGGGGTAGGGGTGCGTACTAACTATGGCTACACCTTC
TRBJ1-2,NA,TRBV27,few,CASSLSGERVYGYTF,TGTGCCAGCAGTTTATCAGGGGAACGGGTCTATGGCTACACCTTC
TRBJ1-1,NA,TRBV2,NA,CASRLQAVNTEAFF,TGTGCCAGCAGGCTTCAGGCGGTGAACACTGAAGCTTTCTTT
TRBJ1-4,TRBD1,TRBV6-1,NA,CASRGTGGSEKLFF,TGTGCCAGCAGAGGGACAGGGGGCAGTGAAAAACTGTTTTTT
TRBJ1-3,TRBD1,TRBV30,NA,CAWGGTGRSSGNTIYF,TGTGCCTGGGGAGGGACAGGCAGGAGCTCTGGAAACACCATATATTTT
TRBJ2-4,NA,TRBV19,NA,CASSPLLSGVTKNIQYF,TGTGCCAGTAGTCCCCTGTTGTCGGGCGTAACCAAAAACATTCAGTACTTC
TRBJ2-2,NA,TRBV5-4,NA,CASSRSNDKHTGELFF,TGTGCCAGCAGCCGATCAAACGATAAACACACCGGGGAGCTGTTTTTT
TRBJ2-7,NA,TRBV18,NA,CASSPQDYYEQYF,TGTGCCAGCTCACCACAGGATTACTACGAGCAGTACTTC
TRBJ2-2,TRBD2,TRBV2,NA,CASILAGYTGELFF,TGTGCCAGCATCCTAGCGGGGTACACCGGGGAGCTGTTTTTT
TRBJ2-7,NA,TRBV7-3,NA,CASSLDWGEQYF,TGTGCCAGCAGCTTAGACTGGGGCGAGCAGTACTTC
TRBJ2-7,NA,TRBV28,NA,CASFSLSSYEQYF,TGTGCCAGCTTCAGTCTTAGCTCCTACGAGCAGTACTTC
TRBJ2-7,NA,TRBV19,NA,CASSISRGGRAEEQYF,TGTGCCAGTAGTATATCTAGGGGAGGCAGGGCGGAAGAGCAGTACTTC
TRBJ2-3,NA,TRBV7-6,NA,CASSPVSLSTDTQYF,TGTGCCAGCAGCCCTGTAAGTTTGAGCACAGATACGCAGTATTTT
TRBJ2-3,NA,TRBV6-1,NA,CASSDRSTRTQYF,TGTGCCAGCAGTGATAGGTCTACTAGAACGCAGTATTTT
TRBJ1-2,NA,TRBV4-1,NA,CASSQVLRDRYGYTF,TGCGCCAGCAGCCAAGTATTACGGGATCGGTATGGCTACACCTTC
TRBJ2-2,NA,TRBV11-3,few,CASSLGGANTGELFF,TGTGCCAGCAGCTTAGGGGGGGCGAACACCGGGGAGCTGTTTTTT
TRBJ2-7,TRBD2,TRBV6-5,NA,CASSPGLADYEQYF,TGTGCCAGCAGTCCGGGACTAGCGGACTACGAGCAGTACTTC